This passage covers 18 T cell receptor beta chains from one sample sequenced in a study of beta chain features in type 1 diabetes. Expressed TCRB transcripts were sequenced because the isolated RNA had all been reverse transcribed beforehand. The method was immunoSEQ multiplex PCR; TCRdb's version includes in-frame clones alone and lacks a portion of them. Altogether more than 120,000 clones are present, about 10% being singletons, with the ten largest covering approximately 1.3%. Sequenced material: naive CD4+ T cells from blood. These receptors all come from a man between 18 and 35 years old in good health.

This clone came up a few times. In nucleotides, the CDR3 is TGCGCCAGCAGCCCGTTGGGGGGGGACGAGCAGTACTTC. Amino acid sequence: CASSPLGGDEQYF. This chain joins TRBV5-1 and TRBJ2-5; TRBD2 matches at 7 bases. The J call may be incorrect, as the DNA end agrees better with TRBJ2-7. The CDR3 consists of 13 residues. CDR1 and CDR2 from the germline V gene are SGHRS and YFSETQ.

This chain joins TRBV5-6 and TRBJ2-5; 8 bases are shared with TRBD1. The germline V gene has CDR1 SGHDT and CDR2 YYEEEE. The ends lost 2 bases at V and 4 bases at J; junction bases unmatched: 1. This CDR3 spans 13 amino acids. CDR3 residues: CASSFTGGETQYF. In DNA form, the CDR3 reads TGTGCCAGCAGCTTTACAGGGGGAGAGACCCAGTACTTC.

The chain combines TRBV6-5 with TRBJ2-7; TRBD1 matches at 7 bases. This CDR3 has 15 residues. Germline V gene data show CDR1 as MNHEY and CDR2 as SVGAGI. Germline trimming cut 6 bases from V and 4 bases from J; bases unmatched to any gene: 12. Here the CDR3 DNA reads TGTGCCAGCAGCCCCCCGGGACAGCTAAAATACGAGCAGTACTTC. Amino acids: CASSPPGQLKYEQYF.

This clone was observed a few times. The CDR3 DNA reads TGTGCCAGCTCACCTGACAACCGCATGGTGGGGGGAACTGAAGCTTTCTTT. It encodes CASSPDNRMVGGTEAFF. This chain joins TRBV18 and TRBJ1-1; weak D call: TRBD1 (5 bases). This CDR3 spans 17 amino acids. Between the trimmed V and J ends, which lost 3 bases and 5 bases, there was a span of 22 bases. The germline CDR1 and CDR2 sequences are KGHSH and LQKENI.

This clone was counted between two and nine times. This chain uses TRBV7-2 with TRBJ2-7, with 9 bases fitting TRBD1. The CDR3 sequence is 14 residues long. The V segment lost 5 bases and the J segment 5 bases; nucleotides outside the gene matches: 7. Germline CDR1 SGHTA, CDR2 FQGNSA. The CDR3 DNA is TGTGCCAGCAGCACCGGGACAGGGATGAACGAGCAGTACTTC. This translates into CASSTGTGMNEQYF.

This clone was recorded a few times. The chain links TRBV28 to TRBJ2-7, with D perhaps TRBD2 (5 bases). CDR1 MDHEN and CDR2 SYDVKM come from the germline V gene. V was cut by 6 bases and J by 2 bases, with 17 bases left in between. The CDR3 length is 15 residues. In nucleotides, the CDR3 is TGTGCCAGCAGCTCCCCCACAGAGGGTGCCTACGAGCAGTACTTC. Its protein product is CASSSPTEGAYEQYF.

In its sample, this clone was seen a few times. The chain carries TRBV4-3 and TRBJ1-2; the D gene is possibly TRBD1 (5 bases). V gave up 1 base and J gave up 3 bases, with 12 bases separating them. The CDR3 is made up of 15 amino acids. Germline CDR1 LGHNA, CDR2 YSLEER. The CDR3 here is CASSQGSPGDYGYTF. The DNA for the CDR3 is TGCGCCAGCAGCCAAGGTTCTCCGGGGGACTATGGCTACACCTTC.

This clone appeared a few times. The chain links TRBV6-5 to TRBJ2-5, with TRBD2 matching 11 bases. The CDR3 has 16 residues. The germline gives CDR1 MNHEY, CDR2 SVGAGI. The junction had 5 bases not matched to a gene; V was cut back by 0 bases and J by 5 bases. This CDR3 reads CASSYSSGGARETQYF. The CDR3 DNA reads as TGTGCCAGCAGTTACTCTAGCGGGGGGGCCCGGGAGACCCAGTACTTC.

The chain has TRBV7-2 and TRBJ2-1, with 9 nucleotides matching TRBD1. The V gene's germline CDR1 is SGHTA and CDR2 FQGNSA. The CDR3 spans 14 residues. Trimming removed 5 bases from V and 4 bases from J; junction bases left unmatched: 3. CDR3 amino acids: CASSPGTGYNEQFF. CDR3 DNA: TGTGCCAGCAGCCCCGGGACAGGGTACAATGAGCAGTTCTTC.

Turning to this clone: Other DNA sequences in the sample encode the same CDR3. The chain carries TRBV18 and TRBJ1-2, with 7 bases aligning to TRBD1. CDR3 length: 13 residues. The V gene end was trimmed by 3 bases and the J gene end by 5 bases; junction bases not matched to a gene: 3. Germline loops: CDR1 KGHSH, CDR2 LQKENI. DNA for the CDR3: TGTGCCAGCTCACCGGGACAGTCGTATGGCTACACCTTC. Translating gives CASSPGQSYGYTF.

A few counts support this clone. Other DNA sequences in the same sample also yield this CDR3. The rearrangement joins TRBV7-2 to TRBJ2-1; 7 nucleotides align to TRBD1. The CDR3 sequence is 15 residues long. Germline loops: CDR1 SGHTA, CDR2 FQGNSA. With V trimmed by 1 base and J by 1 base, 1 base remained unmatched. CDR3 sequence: CASSLGQGSYNEQFF. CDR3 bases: TGTGCCAGCAGCTTAGGACAGGGATCCTACAATGAGCAGTTCTTC.

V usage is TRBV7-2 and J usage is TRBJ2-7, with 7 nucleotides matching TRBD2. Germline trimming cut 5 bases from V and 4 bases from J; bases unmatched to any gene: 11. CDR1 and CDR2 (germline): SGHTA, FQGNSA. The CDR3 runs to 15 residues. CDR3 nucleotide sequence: TGTGCCAGCAGCCGAGCGGGGCAGGGTGCTTACGAGCAGTACTTC. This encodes CASSRAGQGAYEQYF.

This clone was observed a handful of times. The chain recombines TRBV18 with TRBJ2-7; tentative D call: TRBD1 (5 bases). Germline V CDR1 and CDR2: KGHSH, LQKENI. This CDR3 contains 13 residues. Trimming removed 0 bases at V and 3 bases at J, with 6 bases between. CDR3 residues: CASSPPGLYEQYF. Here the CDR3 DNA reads TGTGCCAGCTCACCACCGGGGCTCTACGAGCAGTACTTC.

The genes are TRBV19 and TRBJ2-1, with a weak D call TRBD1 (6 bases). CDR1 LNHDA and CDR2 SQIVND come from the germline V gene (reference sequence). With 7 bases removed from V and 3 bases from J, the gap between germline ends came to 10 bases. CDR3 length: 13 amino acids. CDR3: CASTWTDYNEQFF. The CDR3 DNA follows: TGTGCCAGTACGTGGACAGACTACAATGAGCAGTTCTTC.

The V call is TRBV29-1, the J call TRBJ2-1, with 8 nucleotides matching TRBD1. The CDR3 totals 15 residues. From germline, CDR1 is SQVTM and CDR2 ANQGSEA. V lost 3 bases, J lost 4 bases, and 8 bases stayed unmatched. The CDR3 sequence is CSVDSQGAVYNEQFF. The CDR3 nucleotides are TGCAGCGTTGACAGCCAGGGGGCGGTGTACAATGAGCAGTTCTTC.

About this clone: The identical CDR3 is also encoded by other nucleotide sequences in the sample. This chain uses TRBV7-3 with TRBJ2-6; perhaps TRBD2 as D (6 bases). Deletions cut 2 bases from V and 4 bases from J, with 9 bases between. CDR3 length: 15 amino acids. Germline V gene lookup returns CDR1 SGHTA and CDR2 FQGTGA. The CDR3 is CASSLGGTGANVLTF. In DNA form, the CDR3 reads TGTGCCAGCAGCTTAGGAGGGACCGGGGCCAACGTCCTGACTTTC.

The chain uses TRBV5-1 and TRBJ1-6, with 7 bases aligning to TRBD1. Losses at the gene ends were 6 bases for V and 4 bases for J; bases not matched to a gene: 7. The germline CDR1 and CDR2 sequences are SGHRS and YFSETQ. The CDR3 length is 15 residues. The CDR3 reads CASKGDSLYNSPLHF. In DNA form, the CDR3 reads TGCGCCAGCAAGGGGGACAGCCTGTATAATTCACCCCTCCACTTT.

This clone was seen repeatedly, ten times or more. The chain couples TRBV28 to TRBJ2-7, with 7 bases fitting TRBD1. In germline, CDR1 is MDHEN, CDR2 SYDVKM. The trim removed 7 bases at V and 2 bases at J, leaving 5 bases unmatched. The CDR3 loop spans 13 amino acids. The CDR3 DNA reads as TGTGCCAGCATTCCCGGGACAGCCTACGAGCAGTACTTC. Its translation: CASIPGTAYEQYF. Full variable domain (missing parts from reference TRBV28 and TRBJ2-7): DVKVTQSSRYLVKRTGEKVFLECVQDMDHENMFWYRQDPGLGLRLIYFSYDVKMKEKGDIPEGYSVSREKKERFSLILESASTNQTSMYLCASIPGTAYEQYFGPGTRLTVT.